This T cell receptor beta chain stems from a study of radiation and T cells in renal cell carcinoma. Across the study: Nephrectomy followed 15 Gy stereotactic body radiation by 4 weeks.

This CDR3 spans 15 amino acids. Trimming took 0 bases from V and 5 from J, leaving 11 bases between them. Germline assignment: CDR1 SGHRS and CDR2 YFSETQ. Produced via immunoSEQ multiplex PCR; TCRdb's table is partial and in-frame only. Among roughly 100,000 clones, about 86% were seen once, and the ten largest hold 7% to 9%. Findings and limits, study-wide: Top tumor clonotypes rose in blood 2 weeks post-radiation, then contracted.

Notes on this clone: The antigen is undetermined.

Time point: baseline pretreatment blood. Sample treatment: 15 Gy SBRT to primary tumor, nephrectomy 4 weeks later. Radiation-treated patients gave blood at baseline, week 2 and week 4. The patient's renal cell carcinoma had clear cell pathology. The sequences come from blood, collected from a patient whose treatment included radiotherapy and nephrectomy. The chain couples TRBV5-1 to TRBJ2-2; the D gene could be TRBD1 or TRBD2 (5 bases each). This TCR came from a man aged 45-65 years with renal cell carcinoma. CDR3 sequence (DNA): TGCGCCAGCAGCTTGGTCCGGGGCGGTACCGGGGAGCTGTTTTTT. Its translation: CASSLVRGGTGELFF.